This T cell receptor beta chain was retrieved from a study of Graves' ophthalmopathy and Graves' hyperthyroidism. TCR beta CDR3 amplification used RNA transcripts. Investigators did first-round RT-PCR with HTBI primers, then second-round multiplex PCR. One entry per CDR3 protein results from TCRdb running MiXCR on the multiplex PCR reads. The repertoire has about 210,000 distinct CDR3 sequences, under 30% of them found once; the top ten carry approximately 9.1%. Germline assignment: CDR1 SGHRS and CDR2 YFSETQ. This CDR3 has 14 amino acids. Germline trimming cut 4 bases from V and 5 bases from J; bases unmatched to any gene: 6. Many counts were recorded for this clonotype.

The sequence was collected from a man in his fifties or sixties with Graves' ophthalmopathy. The sequenced sample consisted of peripheral blood. The chain has TRBV5-1 and TRBJ2-7, with 10 nucleotides matching TRBD2. The chain's CDR3 is CASSGLAGEDEQYF. In DNA, the CDR3 is TGCGCCAGCAGCGGGCTAGCGGGAGAGGACGAGCAGTACTTC.